The entry that follows covers one T cell receptor beta chain sequence. Antigen unknown. TCRdb used MiXCR to reprocess the reads, holding one entry per CDR3 protein. The data hold about 700,000 distinct CDR3 sequences, with 30% to 35% observed a single time. This CDR3 is built from 13 residues. The germline V gene has CDR1 ENHRY and CDR2 SYGVKD. V lost 7 bases to trimming and J lost 4 bases; unmatched junction nucleotides: 7. This entry comes from a study of T cell repertoires in cytomegalovirus infection. The study, taken as a whole, reports: Identification of carriers of CMV plus the relevant HLA was performed using cumulative public TCR beta family frequency.

Source: cultured PBMCs, taken from culture after CMV antigen stimulation. The rearrangement links TRBV10-3 to TRBJ2-7; TRBD1 matches 7 bases. This receptor was identified in a human donor in good health (CMV status not recorded). Some clones in this sample may be carry-over from other donors' samples. The CDR3 nucleotides read TGTGCCATCAAGGGGGCTCCCCCGTACGAGCAGTACTTC. Residues: CAIKGAPPYEQYF.